This record looks at one T cell receptor (beta chain) sequence and its context. Method: immunoSEQ multiplex PCR; TCRdb's copy keeps in-frame clones and lacks some. This table has about 99,000 clones, roughly 87% appearing once. This entry comes from a study of T cell responses to AZD1222 COVID-19 vaccine. CDR3 length: 15 residues. Germline-derived CDR1 and CDR2 are LGHNT and FRNRAP. Between the trimmed V and J ends, which lost 0 bases and 4 bases, there was a span of 11 bases. This rearrangement joins TRBV12-5 to TRBJ2-3; D may be TRBD1 or TRBD2 (5 bases each). The sequence was collected from an adult in good health. The sample in question was peripheral blood, obtained on day 0 of AZD1222 vaccination. CDR3 nucleotides: TGTGCTAGTGGTTTGGTAGAGGGGTCCGCAGATACGCAGTATTTT. Translating it yields CASGLVEGSADTQYF.